This T cell receptor beta chain was observed in a study of blood T cell repertoires in COVID-19. Across the study: Both acute and convalescent COVID-19 samples were obtained from the United States, Italy and Spain. From T cells, B-cell-depleted T cells, or PBMCs came the material, which was cDNA or gDNA.

In the original analysis: Researchers report that nucleated cell counts were estimated from reference gene primer amplification. TCRdb's table, derived via immunoSEQ multiplex PCR, lists solely in-frame clones and lacks some. The DNA was the basis for D and trimming; V, J and clone size are from that table. The data show under 110,000 clones, roughly 92% seen once. Germline CDR1 and CDR2: SGDLS and YYNGEE. The CDR3 is made up of 14 amino acids. V lost 3 bases, J lost 4 bases, and 13 bases lay in between. The specimen was peripheral blood. This TCR was recovered from a man aged 45-65 years with active COVID-19. The V call is TRBV9, the J call TRBJ2-5; a possible D gene is TRBD2 (5 bases). The CDR3 bases are TGTGCCAGCAGCGGGCTAGCAGAAGTAGAGACCCAGTACTTC. It translates to CASSGLAEVETQYF.